A single sample is the source of the 10 T cell receptor beta chains below, sequenced in a study of blood T cell repertoires in COVID-19. TCRdb keeps only in-frame clones here, not all; method: immunoSEQ multiplex PCR. The table records approximately 140,000 clones, about 87% of them present only once. The sample taken for sequencing was peripheral blood. The receptor set was obtained from a human donor in a cohort sampled during active COVID-19.

The rearrangement links TRBV3-1 (or the pseudogene TRBV3-2) to TRBJ1-5; 9 bases fit TRBD1. The germline CDR1 and CDR2 sequences are LGHDT and YNNKEL (reference sequence). After removal of 5 bases from V and 3 bases from J, the junction contained 5 bases not matched to a gene. The CDR3 is made up of 15 amino acids. The CDR3 DNA is TGTGCCAGCAGCTCCGGGACAGGGAACAATCAGCCCCAGCATTTT. Translation gives CASSSGTGNNQPQHF.

This chain links TRBV7-2 with TRBJ2-5; no clear D. This CDR3 is built from 16 residues. The V gene's germline CDR1 is SGHTA and CDR2 FQGNSA. V lost 1 base to trimming and J lost 2 bases, with 14 bases between them. The CDR3, as DNA: TGTGCCAGCAGCTTAGGGTGGGCTATATCTCAAGAGACCCAGTACTTC. Translation: CASSLGWAISQETQYF.

V and J are TRBV18 and TRBJ2-6; TRBD1 might be the D (6 bases). Germline V gene data show CDR1 as KGHSH and CDR2 as LQKENI. The ends were cut back, 2 bases at V and 0 bases at J, with 14 bases in the middle. The CDR3 has 18 amino acids. This CDR3 is CASSPLDSIYSGANVLTF. The CDR3 nucleotides are TGTGCCAGCTCACCATTGGACAGCATCTACTCTGGGGCCAACGTCCTGACTTTC.

The rearrangement links TRBV9 to TRBJ2-2; D is possibly TRBD1 (5 bases). V was shortened by 4 bases and J by 0 bases, with 10 bases between the two germline ends. This CDR3 is built from 15 residues. Germline V gives CDR1 SGDLS, CDR2 YYNGEE. DNA of the CDR3: TGTGCCAGCAGCCTCCAGGGTGCGAACACCGGGGAGCTGTTTTTT. Protein: CASSLQGANTGELFF. Full variable domain (remainder filled in from reference TRBV9 and TRBJ2-2): DSGVTQTPKHLITATGQRVTLRCSPRSGDLSVYWYQQSLDQGLQFLIQYYNGEERAKGNILERFSAQQFPDLHSELNLSSLELGDSALYFCASSLQGANTGELFFGEGSRLTVL.

This rearrangement joins TRBV3-1 (or the pseudogene TRBV3-2) to TRBJ2-1; 9 bases align to TRBD1. Unmatched junction bases numbered 2, after V lost 0 bases and J lost 2 bases. CDR1 and CDR2 from the germline V gene are LGHDT and YNNKEL (reference sequence). The CDR3 length is 16 residues. The CDR3 loop reads CASSQDWDRAYNEQFF. In DNA, the CDR3 is TGTGCCAGCAGCCAAGATTGGGACAGGGCCTACAATGAGCAGTTCTTC.

This clone was seen only a few times. V is TRBV9 and J is TRBJ1-6; D is ambiguous. The CDR3 length is 16 residues. The V and J ends lost 0 bases and 3 bases respectively, with 10 bases between them. CDR1 and CDR2 (germline): SGDLS, YYNGEE. CDR3: CASSVEAGGYNSPLHF. CDR3 in DNA: TGTGCCAGCAGCGTAGAGGCAGGAGGCTATAATTCACCCCTCCACTTT.

This clone has more than one count but fewer than ten. The chain recombines TRBV7-6 with TRBJ2-7, with unresolved D. V gave up 1 base and J gave up 6 bases, with 10 bases separating them. CDR1 SGHVS and CDR2 FNYEAQ come from the germline V gene. CDR3 length: 13 residues. As DNA, the CDR3 is TGTGCCAGCAGCTTAGAGCGTTGGAGCGAGCAGTACTTC. Its translation is CASSLERWSEQYF.

The J gene is TRBJ2-2, the V gene TRBV18; D may be TRBD1 (5 bases). The CDR3 has 16 residues. From germline, CDR1 is KGHSH and CDR2 LQKENI. V lost 6 bases and J 4 bases, leaving 18 bases between the germline ends. CDR3 coding DNA: TGTGCCAGCTCTCCGATGACAGTTCTACGCACCGGGGAGCTGTTTTTT. It is translated as CASSPMTVLRTGELFF.

This chain joins TRBV20-1 and TRBJ1-2; possible D gene TRBD1, 6 bases. Per the germline V gene, CDR1 is DFQATT and CDR2 is SNEGSKA (reference sequence). V dropped 4 bases and J dropped 4 bases, with 7 bases sitting between them. CDR3 size: 11 residues. Here the CDR3 DNA reads TGCAGTGCTACAGGGGTCTATGGCTACACCTTC. Translation gives CSATGVYGYTF.

CDR3 in amino acids: CASSPGTGGSSPLHF. The CDR3 DNA reads as TGTGCCAGCAGCCCCGGGACAGGGGGCAGTTCACCCCTCCACTTT. The chain uses TRBV7-3 and TRBJ1-6; the match to TRBD1 covers 12 bases. Germline values: CDR1 SGHTA, CDR2 FQGTGA. With 5 bases clipped from V and 9 bases from J, the junction kept 5 bases outside the gene matches. CDR3 length equals 15 residues.